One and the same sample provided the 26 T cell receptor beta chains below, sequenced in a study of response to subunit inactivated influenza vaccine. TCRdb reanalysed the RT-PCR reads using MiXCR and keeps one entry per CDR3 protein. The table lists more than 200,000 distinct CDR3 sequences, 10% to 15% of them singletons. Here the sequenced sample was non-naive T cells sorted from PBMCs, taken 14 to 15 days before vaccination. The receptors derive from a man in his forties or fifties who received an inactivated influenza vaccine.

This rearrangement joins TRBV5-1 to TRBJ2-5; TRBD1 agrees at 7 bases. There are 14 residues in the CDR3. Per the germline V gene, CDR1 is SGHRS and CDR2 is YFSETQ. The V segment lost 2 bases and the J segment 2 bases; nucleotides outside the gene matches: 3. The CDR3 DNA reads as TGCGCCAGCAGCTTAACAGGGGATCAAGAGACCCAGTACTTC. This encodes CASSLTGDQETQYF.

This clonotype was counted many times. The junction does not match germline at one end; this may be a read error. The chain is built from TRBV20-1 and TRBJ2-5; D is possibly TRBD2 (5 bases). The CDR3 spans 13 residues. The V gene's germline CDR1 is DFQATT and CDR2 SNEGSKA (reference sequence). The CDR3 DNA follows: TGCAGTGTTAGACGGAGGACTCTGGAGACCCAGTACTTC. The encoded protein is CSVRRRTLETQYF.

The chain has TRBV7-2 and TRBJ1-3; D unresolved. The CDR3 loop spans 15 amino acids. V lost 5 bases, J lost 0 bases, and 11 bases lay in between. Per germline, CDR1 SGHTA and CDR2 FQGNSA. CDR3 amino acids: CASSPRRSSGNTIYF. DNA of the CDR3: TGTGCCAGCAGCCCCCGGCGATCCTCTGGAAACACCATATATTTT. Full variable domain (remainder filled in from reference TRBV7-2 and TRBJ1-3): GAGVSQSPSNKVTEKGKDVELRCDPISGHTALYWYRQSLGQGLEFLIYFQGNSAPDKSGLPSDRFSAERTGGSVSTLTIQRTQQEDSAVYLCASSPRRSSGNTIYFGEGSWLTVV.

The CDR3, as DNA: TGCAGTGCCCAGAGGGGTTCGGAGACCCAGTACTTC. It codes for CSAQRGSETQYF. The chain uses TRBV20-1 and TRBJ2-5, with D perhaps given as TRBD1 or TRBD2 (5 bases each). V lost 6 bases and J 5 bases, leaving 13 bases between the germline ends. This CDR3 has 12 amino acids. The germline V gene has CDR1 DFQATT and CDR2 SNEGSKA (reference sequence).

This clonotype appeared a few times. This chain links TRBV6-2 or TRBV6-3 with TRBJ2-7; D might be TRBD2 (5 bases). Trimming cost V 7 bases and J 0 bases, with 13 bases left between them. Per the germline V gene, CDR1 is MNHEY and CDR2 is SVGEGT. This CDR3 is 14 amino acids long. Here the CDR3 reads CASKGPGLSYEQYF. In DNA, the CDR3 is TGTGCCAGCAAGGGTCCCGGACTCTCCTACGAGCAGTACTTC.

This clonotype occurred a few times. CDR3 residues: CASSNLVRGVDNEQFF. CDR3 nucleotides: TGTGCCAGTAGTAATCTCGTTCGGGGAGTGGATAATGAGCAGTTCTTC. The chain uses TRBV19 and TRBJ2-1; D is perhaps TRBD2 (5 bases). CDR1 and CDR2 (germline): LNHDA, SQIVND (reference sequence). The CDR3 is 16 residues long. V was trimmed by 4 bases and J by 7 bases, leaving 20 bases between them.

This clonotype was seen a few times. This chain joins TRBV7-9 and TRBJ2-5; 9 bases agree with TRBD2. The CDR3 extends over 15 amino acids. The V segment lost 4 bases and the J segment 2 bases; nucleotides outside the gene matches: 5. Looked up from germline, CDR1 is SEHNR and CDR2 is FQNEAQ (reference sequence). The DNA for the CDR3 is TGTGCCAGCAGCTCGCGGGGGGGCCTTCAAGAGACCCAGTACTTC. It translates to CASSSRGGLQETQYF.

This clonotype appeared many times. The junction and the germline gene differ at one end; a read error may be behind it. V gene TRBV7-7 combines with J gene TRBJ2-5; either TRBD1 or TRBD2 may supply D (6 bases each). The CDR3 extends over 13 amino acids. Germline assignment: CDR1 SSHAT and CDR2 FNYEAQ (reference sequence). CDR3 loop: CASSLQGGGAQYF. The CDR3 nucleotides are TGTGCTAGCAGCTTACAGGGAGGTGGGGCCCAGTACTTC.

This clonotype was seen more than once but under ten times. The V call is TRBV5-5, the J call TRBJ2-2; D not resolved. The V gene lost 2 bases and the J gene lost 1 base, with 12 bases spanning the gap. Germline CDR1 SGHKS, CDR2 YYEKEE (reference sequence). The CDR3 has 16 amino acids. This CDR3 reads CASSFGATLNTGELFF. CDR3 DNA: TGTGCCAGCAGCTTTGGCGCGACACTGAACACCGGGGAGCTGTTTTTT.

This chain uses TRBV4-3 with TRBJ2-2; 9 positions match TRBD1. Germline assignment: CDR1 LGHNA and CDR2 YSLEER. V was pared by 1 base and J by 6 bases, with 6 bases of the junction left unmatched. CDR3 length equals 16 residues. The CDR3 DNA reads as TGCGCCAGCAGCCAAGGAGGGACAGGGTTGCCCGGGGAGCTGTTTTTT. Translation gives CASSQGGTGLPGELFF.

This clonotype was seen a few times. The CDR3 loop is CASSEGPLRGTGELFF. The CDR3, as DNA: TGCGCCAGCAGCGAGGGCCCGCTGAGGGGCACCGGGGAGCTGTTTTTT. The chain carries TRBV5-1 and TRBJ2-2; D might be TRBD1 or TRBD2, each matching 5 bases. The CDR3 contains 16 residues. Germline V gene lookup returns CDR1 SGHRS and CDR2 YFSETQ. V was cut by 4 bases and J by 4 bases, with 17 bases left in between.

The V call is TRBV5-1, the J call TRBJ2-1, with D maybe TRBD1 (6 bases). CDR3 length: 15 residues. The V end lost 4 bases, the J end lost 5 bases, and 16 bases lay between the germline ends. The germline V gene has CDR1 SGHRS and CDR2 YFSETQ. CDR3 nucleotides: TGCGCCAGCAGCATCACCTCAGGGGCGAACAATGAGCAGTTCTTC. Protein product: CASSITSGANNEQFF.

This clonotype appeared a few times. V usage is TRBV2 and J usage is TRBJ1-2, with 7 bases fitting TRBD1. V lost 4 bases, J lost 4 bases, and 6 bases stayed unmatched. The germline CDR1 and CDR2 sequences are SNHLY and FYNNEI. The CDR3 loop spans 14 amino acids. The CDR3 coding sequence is TGTGCCAGCAGTGGACAGGGACAAGGCTATGGCTACACCTTC. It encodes CASSGQGQGYGYTF.

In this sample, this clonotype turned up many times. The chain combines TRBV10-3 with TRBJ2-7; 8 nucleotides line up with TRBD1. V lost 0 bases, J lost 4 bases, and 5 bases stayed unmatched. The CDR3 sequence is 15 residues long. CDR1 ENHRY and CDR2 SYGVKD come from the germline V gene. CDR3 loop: CAISESSRGRYEQYF. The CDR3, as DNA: TGTGCCATCAGTGAGTCATCCAGGGGGCGGTACGAGCAGTACTTC.

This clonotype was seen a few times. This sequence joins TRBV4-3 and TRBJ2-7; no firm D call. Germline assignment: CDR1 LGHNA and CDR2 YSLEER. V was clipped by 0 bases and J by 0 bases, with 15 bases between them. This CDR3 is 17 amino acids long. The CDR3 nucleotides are TGCGCCAGCAGCCAAGATTATTACACTGACTTCTCCTACGAGCAGTACTTC. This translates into CASSQDYYTDFSYEQYF.

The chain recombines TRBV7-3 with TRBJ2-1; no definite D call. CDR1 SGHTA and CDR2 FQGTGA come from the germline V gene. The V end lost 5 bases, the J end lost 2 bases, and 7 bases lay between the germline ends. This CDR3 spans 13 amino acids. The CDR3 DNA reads TGTGCCAGCAGCCCTGGCCCCTACAATGAGCAGTTCTTC. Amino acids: CASSPGPYNEQFF.

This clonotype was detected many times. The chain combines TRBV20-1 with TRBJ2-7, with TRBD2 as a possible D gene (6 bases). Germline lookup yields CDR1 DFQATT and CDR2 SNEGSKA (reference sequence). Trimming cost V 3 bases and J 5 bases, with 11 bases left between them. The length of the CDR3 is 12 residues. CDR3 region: CSASRETHEQYF. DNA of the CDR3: TGCAGTGCTAGCCGGGAGACCCACGAGCAGTACTTC.

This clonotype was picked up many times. The CDR3 DNA is TGTGCCAGCAGCCAACCGGAACGAGGCTACACCTTC. Amino acid sequence: CASSQPERGYTF. The genes are TRBV4-2 and TRBJ1-2; D unresolved. The germline V and J ends were trimmed by 2 bases and 8 bases, with 9 bases remaining between them. Germline V gene lookup returns CDR1 LGHNA and CDR2 YNFKEQ. The CDR3 covers 12 residues.

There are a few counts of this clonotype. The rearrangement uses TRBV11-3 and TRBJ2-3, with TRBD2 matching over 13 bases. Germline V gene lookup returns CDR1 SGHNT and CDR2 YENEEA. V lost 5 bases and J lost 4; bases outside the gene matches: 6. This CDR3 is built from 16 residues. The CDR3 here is CASSHGLAGAPDTQYF. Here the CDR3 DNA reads TGTGCCAGCAGCCACGGACTAGCGGGAGCCCCAGATACGCAGTATTTT.

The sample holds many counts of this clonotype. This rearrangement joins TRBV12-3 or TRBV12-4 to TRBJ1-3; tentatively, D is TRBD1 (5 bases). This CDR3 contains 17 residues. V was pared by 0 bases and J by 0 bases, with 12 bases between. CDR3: CASSLAPVGASGNTIYF. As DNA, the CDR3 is TGTGCCAGCAGTTTAGCGCCAGTAGGGGCCTCTGGAAACACCATATATTTT.

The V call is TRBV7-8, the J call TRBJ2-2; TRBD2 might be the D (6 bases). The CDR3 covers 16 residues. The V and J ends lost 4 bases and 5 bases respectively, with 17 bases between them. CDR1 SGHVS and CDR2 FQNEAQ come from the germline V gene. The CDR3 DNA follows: TGTGCCAGCAGCTCTAGAGGAGGGTTGAATACCGGGGAGCTGTTTTTT. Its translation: CASSSRGGLNTGELFF.

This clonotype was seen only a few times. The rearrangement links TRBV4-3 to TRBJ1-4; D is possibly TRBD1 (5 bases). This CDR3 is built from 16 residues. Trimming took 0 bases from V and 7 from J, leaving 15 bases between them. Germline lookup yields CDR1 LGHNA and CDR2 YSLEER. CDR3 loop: CASSQDLAGGGEKLFF. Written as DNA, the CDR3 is TGCGCCAGCAGCCAAGATCTCGCGGGGGGAGGTGAAAAACTGTTTTTT.

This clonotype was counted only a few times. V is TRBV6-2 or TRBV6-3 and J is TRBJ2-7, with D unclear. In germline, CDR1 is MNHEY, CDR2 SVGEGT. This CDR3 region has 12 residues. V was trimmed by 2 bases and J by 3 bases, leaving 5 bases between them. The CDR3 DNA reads TGTGCCAGCAGTTACGGGATCTACGAGCAGTACTTC. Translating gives CASSYGIYEQYF.

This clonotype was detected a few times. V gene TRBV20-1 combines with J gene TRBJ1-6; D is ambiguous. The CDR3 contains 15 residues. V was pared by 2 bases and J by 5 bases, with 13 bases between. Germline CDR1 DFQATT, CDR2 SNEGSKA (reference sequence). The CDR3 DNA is TGCAGTGCTAGACCGGCGGACTGGGATAATTCACCCCTCCACTTT. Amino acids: CSARPADWDNSPLHF.

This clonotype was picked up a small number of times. CDR3 sequence: CSARMGGETEAFF. The CDR3 DNA sequence: TGCAGTGCTAGAATGGGGGGGGAGACTGAAGCTTTCTTT. The chain employs TRBV20-1 and TRBJ1-1; tentative D call: TRBD1 (5 bases). CDR1 is DFQATT and CDR2 is SNEGSKA in the germline V gene (reference sequence). The germline V and J ends were trimmed by 2 bases and 5 bases, with 12 bases remaining between them. The CDR3 is 13 residues long.

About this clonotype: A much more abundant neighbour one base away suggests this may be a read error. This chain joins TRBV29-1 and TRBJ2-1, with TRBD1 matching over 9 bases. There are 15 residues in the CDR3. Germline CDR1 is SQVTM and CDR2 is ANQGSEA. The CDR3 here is CSVDRRDRAYNERFF. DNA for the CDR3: TGCAGCGTGGACCGTAGGGACAGGGCCTACAATGAGCGGTTCTTC.